This T cell receptor (beta chain) is drawn from a study of control samples from healthy donors and cancer patients. With 1 base removed from V and 0 bases from J, the gap between germline ends came to 13 bases. Germline lookup yields CDR1 SGHVS and CDR2 FQNEAQ. The CDR3 totals 16 residues. Generated by immunoSEQ multiplex PCR, the TCRdb table keeps only in-frame clones and is missing some. The table shows more than 95,000 clones, with around four fifths occurring only once. The receptor comes from a woman aged 50 to 60 in good health. The J gene is TRBJ2-7, the V gene TRBV7-8; D gene uncertain. The sample was blood. The CDR3 DNA sequence: TGTGCCAGCAGCTTAGATGGAATCGAGAGCTCCTACGAGCAGTACTTC. As protein: CASSLDGIESSYEQYF.